This note documents a single TCR beta chain sequence. The record originates from a study of cytomegalovirus exposure and HLA in healthy donors. For the study at large: It was reported in a later analysis that the approximately 120 validation repertoires used the same platform as the approximately 600 first-cohort repertoires.

Trimming removed 6 bases from V and 8 bases from J; junction bases left unmatched: 10. The CDR3 totals 15 residues. Germline CDR1 is MNHEY and CDR2 is SVGAGI. Profiling relied on immunoSEQ multiplex PCR, and the TCRdb table lists in-frame clones only, not all of them. The data hold about 200,000 clones, with about 84% observed a single time. The donors were part of the roughly 130-subject validation cohort, which stood apart from the approximately 670-subject first cohort. This rearrangement joins TRBV6-5 to TRBJ2-1, with 10 bases lining up with TRBD2. This clonotype was obtained from a woman aged 18-29 years in good health and CMV-seronegative. The sequenced sample was PBMCs. The CDR3 is CASSQAGGPSDEQFF. CDR3 nucleotides: TGTGCCAGCAGCCAAGCGGGAGGGCCTTCGGATGAGCAGTTCTTC.